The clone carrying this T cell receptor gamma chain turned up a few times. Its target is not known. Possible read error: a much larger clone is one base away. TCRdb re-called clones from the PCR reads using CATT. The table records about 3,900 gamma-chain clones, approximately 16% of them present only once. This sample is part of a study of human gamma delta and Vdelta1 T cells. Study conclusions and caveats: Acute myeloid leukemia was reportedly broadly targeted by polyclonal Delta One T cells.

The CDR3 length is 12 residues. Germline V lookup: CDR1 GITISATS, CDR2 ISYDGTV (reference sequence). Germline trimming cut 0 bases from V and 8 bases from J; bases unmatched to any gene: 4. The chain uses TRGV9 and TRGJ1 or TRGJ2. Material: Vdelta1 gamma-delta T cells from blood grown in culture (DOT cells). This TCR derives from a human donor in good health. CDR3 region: CALWEVRNKKLF. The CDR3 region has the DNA TGTGCCTTGTGGGAGGTGCGTAATAAGAAACTCTTT.